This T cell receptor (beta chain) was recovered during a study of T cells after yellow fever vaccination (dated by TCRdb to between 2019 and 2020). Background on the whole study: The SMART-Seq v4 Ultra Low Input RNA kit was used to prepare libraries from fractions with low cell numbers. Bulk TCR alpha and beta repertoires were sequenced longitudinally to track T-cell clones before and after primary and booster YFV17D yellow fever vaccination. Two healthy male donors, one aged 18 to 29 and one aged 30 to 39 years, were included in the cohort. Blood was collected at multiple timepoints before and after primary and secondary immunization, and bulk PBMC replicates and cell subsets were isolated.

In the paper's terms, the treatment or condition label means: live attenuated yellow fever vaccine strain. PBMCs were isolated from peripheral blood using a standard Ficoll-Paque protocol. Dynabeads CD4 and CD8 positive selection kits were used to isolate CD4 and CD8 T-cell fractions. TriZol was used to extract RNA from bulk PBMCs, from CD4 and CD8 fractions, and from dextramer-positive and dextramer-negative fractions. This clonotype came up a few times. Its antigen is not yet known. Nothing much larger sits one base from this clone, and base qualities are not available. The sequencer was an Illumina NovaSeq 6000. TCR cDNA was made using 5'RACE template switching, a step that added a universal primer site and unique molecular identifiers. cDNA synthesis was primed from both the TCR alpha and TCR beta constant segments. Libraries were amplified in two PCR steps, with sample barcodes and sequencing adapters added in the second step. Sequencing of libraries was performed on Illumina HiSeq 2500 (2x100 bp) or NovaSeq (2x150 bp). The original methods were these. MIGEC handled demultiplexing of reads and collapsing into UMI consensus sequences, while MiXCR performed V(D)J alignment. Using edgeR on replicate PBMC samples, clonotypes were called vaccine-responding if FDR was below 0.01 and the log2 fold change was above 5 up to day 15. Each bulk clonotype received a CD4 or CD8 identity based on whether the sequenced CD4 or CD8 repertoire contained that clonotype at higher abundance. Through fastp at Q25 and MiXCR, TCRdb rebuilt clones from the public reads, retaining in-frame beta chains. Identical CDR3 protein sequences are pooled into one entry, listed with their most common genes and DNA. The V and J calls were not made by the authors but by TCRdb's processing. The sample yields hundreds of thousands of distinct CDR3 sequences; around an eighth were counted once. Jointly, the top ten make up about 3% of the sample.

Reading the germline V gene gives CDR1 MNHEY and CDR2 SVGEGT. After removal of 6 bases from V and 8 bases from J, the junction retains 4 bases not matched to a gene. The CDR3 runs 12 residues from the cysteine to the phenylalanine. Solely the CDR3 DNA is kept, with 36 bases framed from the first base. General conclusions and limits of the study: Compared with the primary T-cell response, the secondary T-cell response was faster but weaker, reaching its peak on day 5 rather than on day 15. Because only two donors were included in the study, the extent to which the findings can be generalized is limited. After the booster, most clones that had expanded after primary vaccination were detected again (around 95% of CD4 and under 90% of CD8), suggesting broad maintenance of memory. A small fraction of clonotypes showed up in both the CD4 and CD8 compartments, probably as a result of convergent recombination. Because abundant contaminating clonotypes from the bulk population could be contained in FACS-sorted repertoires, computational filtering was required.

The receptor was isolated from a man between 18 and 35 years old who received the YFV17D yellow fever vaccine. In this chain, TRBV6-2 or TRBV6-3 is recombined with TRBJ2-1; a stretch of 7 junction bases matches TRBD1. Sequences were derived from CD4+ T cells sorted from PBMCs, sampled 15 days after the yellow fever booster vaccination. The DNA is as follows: TGTGCCAGCAGCCACAGGGGTGATGAGCAGTTCTTC. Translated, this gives CASSHRGDEQFF.